Below, 21 T cell receptor beta chains from the same sample are listed, as sequenced in a study of PD-L1 blockade in urothelial cancer. TCRdb keeps only in-frame clones here, not all; method: immunoSEQ multiplex PCR. The sample has 35,000 to 40,000 clones, 82% seen once. The sequencing used PBMCs, collected around atezolizumab (anti-PD-L1) treatment. The receptors come from a man aged 65 to 79 with urothelial cancer.

The rearrangement links TRBV27 to TRBJ2-7; TRBD1 aligns across 9 bases. The germline V gene encodes CDR1 MNHEY and CDR2 SMNVEV (reference sequence). CDR3 length: 16 residues. V gave up 0 bases and J gave up 6 bases; unmatched junction bases: 9. The CDR3 bases are TGTGCCAGCAGTTTATCCGGGACAGGGCCTTCGACCGAGCAGTACTTC. This codes for CASSLSGTGPSTEQYF.

The rearrangement links TRBV9 to TRBJ2-3; 7 nucleotides agree with TRBD2. Per germline, CDR1 SGDLS and CDR2 YYNGEE. The CDR3 loop spans 13 amino acids. V lost 5 bases, J lost 3 bases, and 3 bases stayed unmatched. The CDR3 here is CASSWGGTDTQYF. Written as DNA, the CDR3 is TGTGCCAGCAGTTGGGGGGGAACAGATACGCAGTATTTT.

The V gene is TRBV18, the J gene TRBJ2-7; 12 bases match TRBD1. The CDR3 consists of 14 residues. The germline V gene encodes CDR1 KGHSH and CDR2 LQKENI. V was clipped by 2 bases and J by 5 bases; unmatched bases: 1. The CDR3 nucleotides read TGTGCCAGCTCACCAGGGACAGGGGGCAACGAGCAGTACTTC. The encoded protein is CASSPGTGGNEQYF. Looking up the rest from reference TRBV18 and TRBJ2-7 gives the full variable domain: NAGVMQNPRHLVRRRGQEARLRCSPMKGHSHVYWYRQLPEEGLKFMVYLQKENIIDESGMPKERFSAEFPKEGPSILRIQQVVRGDSAAYFCASSPGTGGNEQYFGPGTRLTVT.

The chain has TRBV9 and TRBJ2-1; no reliable D call. The length of the CDR3 is 13 residues. The germline V gene has CDR1 SGDLS and CDR2 YYNGEE. Trimming took off 4 bases at V and 0 bases at J, with 5 bases between the two ends. The DNA of the CDR3 is TGTGCCAGCAGCTTCAGCTCCTACAATGAGCAGTTCTTC. Translating it yields CASSFSSYNEQFF.

CDR3 sequence: CASSPEAGWSEKLFF. CDR3 DNA: TGCGCCAGCAGCCCGGAGGCGGGGTGGAGTGAAAAACTGTTTTTT. The V and J genes are TRBV4-3 and TRBJ1-4; D is undetermined. The CDR3 is made up of 15 amino acids. Germline loops: CDR1 LGHNA, CDR2 YSLEER. The germline V and J ends were trimmed by 4 bases and 7 bases, with 16 bases remaining between them.

The chain carries TRBV5-1 and TRBJ2-3; D uncertain. The germline CDR1 and CDR2 sequences are SGHRS and YFSETQ. The CDR3 spans 18 residues. V lost 0 bases and J lost 2, with 19 bases in between. The CDR3 region is CASSLGFPGSVNTDTQYF. Here the CDR3 DNA reads TGCGCCAGCAGCTTGGGTTTTCCCGGGTCGGTAAACACAGATACGCAGTATTTT.

This sequence joins TRBV10-3 and TRBJ2-4; TRBD1 matches at 9 bases. Germline CDR1 reads ENHRY; CDR2 reads SYGVKD. The ends lost 3 bases at V and 3 bases at J; junction bases unmatched: 6. The CDR3 contains 16 residues. The CDR3 loop is CAISDGTGNVKNIQYF. The CDR3 DNA reads as TGTGCCATCAGTGACGGGACAGGGAACGTCAAAAACATTCAGTACTTC.

The V and J genes are TRBV6-6 and TRBJ1-5; possible D gene TRBD1, 5 bases. Germline V lookup: CDR1 MNHNY, CDR2 SVGAGI (reference sequence). The ends were cut back, 4 bases at V and 3 bases at J, with 10 bases in the middle. The CDR3 totals 14 residues. In DNA, the CDR3 is TGTGCCAGCAGTTCACGGGGGGACAATCAGCCCCAGCATTTT. Residues: CASSSRGDNQPQHF.

The chain employs TRBV27 and TRBJ1-2, with TRBD1 as a possible D gene (5 bases). The CDR3 contains 16 residues. Germline CDR1 is MNHEY and CDR2 is SMNVEV (reference sequence). V lost 5 bases to trimming and J lost 0 bases, with 16 bases between them. CDR3 bases: TGTGCCAGCAGTAGTGGGGCATGGAGAGCTAACTATGGCTACACCTTC. This sequence encodes CASSSGAWRANYGYTF.

J is TRBJ2-7 and V is TRBV7-8; TRBD1 aligns across 9 bases. This CDR3 is 14 amino acids long. The trim removed 3 bases at V and 2 bases at J, leaving 2 bases unmatched. The V gene's germline CDR1 is SGHVS and CDR2 FQNEAQ. The CDR3 loop reads CASSFGTGTYEQYF. CDR3 bases: TGTGCCAGCAGCTTTGGGACAGGGACCTACGAGCAGTACTTC.

This clone showed up just once. The chain recombines TRBV5-8 with TRBJ2-3; D possibly corresponds to TRBD1 (5 bases). Looked up from germline, CDR1 is SGHTS and CDR2 is YDEGEE. The CDR3 has 14 residues. V lost 0 bases, J lost 6 bases, and 11 bases lay in between. Here the CDR3 reads CASSLDGATDTQYF. The CDR3 nucleotides are TGTGCCAGCAGCTTGGATGGGGCCACGGATACGCAGTATTTT.

V gene TRBV6-5 combines with J gene TRBJ2-3; D may be TRBD1 (6 bases). Germline CDR1 and CDR2: MNHEY and SVGAGI. CDR3 size: 15 residues. The V end lost 5 bases, the J end lost 0 bases, and 12 bases lay between the germline ends. The chain's CDR3 is CASSPGTTSTDTQYF. The DNA for the CDR3 is TGTGCCAGCAGTCCAGGGACAACTAGCACAGATACGCAGTATTTT.

This chain links TRBV14 with TRBJ1-1; no reliable D call. Germline V gene sequence: CDR1 SGHDN, CDR2 FVKESK. This CDR3 contains 13 residues. Trimming stripped 1 base from V and 6 bases from J, with 9 bases between. The CDR3 sequence: CASSQVREAEAFF. Written as DNA, the CDR3 is TGTGCCAGCAGCCAAGTCCGAGAGGCTGAAGCTTTCTTT.

This clone was recorded only once. This rearrangement joins TRBV18 to TRBJ1-1; no clear D. V lost 4 bases and J 7 bases, leaving 7 bases between the germline ends. The length of the CDR3 is 11 residues. CDR1 KGHSH and CDR2 LQKENI come from the germline V gene. The CDR3, as DNA: TGTGCCAGCTCACTTCAGGATGAAGCTTTCTTT. It is translated as CASSLQDEAFF.

This rearrangement joins TRBV28 to TRBJ2-7; TRBD2 matches 8 bases. This CDR3 has 14 amino acids. Looked up from germline, CDR1 is MDHEN and CDR2 is SYDVKM. J was trimmed by 2 bases and V by 5 bases; bases with no gene match: 5. The CDR3 coding sequence is TGTGCCAGCAGTCACGGACTAGCTGCCTACGAGCAGTACTTC. Translated, it gives CASSHGLAAYEQYF.

This clone was recorded a few times. V is TRBV21-1 and J is TRBJ1-6; TRBD1 is the table's D call and was not checked against the DNA. TRBV21-1 is a documented pseudogene. The CDR3 has 16 residues. This CDR3 is CASSLKGQGRHSPLHF. The CDR3 region has the DNA TGTGCCAGCAGCCTAAAGGGGCAGGGAAGACATTCACCCCTCCACTTT.

This clone has only a few counts. The junction departs from germline at one end; a sequencing error may be responsible. This chain joins TRBV7-9 and TRBJ1-4; 9 bases agree with TRBD1. Per germline, CDR1 SEHNR and CDR2 FQNEAQ (reference sequence). This CDR3 comprises 19 residues. The CDR3 loop reads CASSLGGQGKIGTIEKLFF. The CDR3, as DNA: TGTGCCAGCAGCTTAGGGGGACAGGGAAAGATTGGGACTATTGAAAAACTGTTTTTT.

This clone was detected only a few times. V usage is TRBV30 and J usage is TRBJ2-5; D unclear. The CDR3 totals 15 residues. Trimming pared 1 base from V and 2 bases from J, leaving 14 bases between. Germline V gives CDR1 GTSNPN, CDR2 SVGIG (reference sequence). The CDR3 is CAWSAQLGSQETQYF. As DNA, the CDR3 is TGTGCCTGGAGTGCCCAATTGGGCTCTCAAGAGACCCAGTACTTC.

This sequence joins TRBV5-1 and TRBJ2-2; TRBD2 is a possible D gene (6 bases). Trimming removed 6 bases from V and 4 bases from J, with 16 bases in between. The CDR3 totals 15 residues. From germline, CDR1 is SGHRS and CDR2 YFSETQ. CDR3 sequence (DNA): TGCGCCAGCACCTTTCGCGGGGAACCCACCGGGGAGCTGTTTTTT. Its protein product is CASTFRGEPTGELFF.

This chain links TRBV11-3 with TRBJ2-1, with 10 bases matching TRBD2. The junction had 12 bases not matched to a gene; V was cut back by 1 base and J by 3 bases. Germline V CDR1 and CDR2: SGHNT, YENEEA. This CDR3 has 19 residues. CDR3 DNA: TGTGCCAGCAGCTTAGGGGGGACTAGCGCCCCATTTGGCTACAATGAGCAGTTCTTC. It translates to CASSLGGTSAPFGYNEQFF. Looking up the rest from reference TRBV11-3 and TRBJ2-1 gives the full variable domain: EAGVVQSPRYKIIEKKQPVAFWCNPISGHNTLYWYLQNLGQGPELLIRYENEEAVDDSQLPKDRFSAERLKGVDSTLKIQPAELGDSAVYLCASSLGGTSAPFGYNEQFFGPGTRLTVL.

This chain joins TRBV7-9 and TRBJ2-1; 13 bases fit TRBD2. Germline V gene sequence: CDR1 SEHNR, CDR2 FQNEAQ (reference sequence). The CDR3 has 16 residues. The junction had 7 bases not matched to a gene; V was cut back by 4 bases and J by 7 bases. The CDR3 spells CASSYTSGGVWNEQFF. In DNA form, the CDR3 reads TGTGCCAGCAGCTATACTAGCGGGGGGGTTTGGAATGAGCAGTTCTTC.